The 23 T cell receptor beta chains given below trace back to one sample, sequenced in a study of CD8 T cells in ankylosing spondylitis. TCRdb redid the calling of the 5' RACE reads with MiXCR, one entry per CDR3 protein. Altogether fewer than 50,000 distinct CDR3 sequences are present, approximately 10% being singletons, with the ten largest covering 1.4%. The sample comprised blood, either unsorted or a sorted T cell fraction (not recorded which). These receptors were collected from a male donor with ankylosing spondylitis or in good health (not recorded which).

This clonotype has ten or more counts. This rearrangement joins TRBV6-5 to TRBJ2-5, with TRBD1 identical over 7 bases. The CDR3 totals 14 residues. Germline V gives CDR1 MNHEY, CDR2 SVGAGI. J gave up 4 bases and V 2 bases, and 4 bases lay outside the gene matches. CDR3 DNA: TGTGCCAGCAGTTACCGTGACAGGGCAGAGACCCAGTACTTC. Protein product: CASSYRDRAETQYF.

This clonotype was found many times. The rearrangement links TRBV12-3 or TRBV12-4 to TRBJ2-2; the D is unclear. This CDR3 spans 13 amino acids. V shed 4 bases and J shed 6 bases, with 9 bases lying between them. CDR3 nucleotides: TGTGCCAGCAGTTCCAGCTTGGCCGGGGAGCTGTTTTTT. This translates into CASSSSLAGELFF.

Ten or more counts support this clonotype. The chain's CDR3 is CASSLKNRSPLHF. The CDR3 DNA reads TGTGCCAGCAGTTTAAAGAATCGATCACCCCTCCACTTT. The rearrangement joins TRBV12-3 or TRBV12-4 to TRBJ1-6; D is undetermined. The V end lost 2 bases, the J end lost 10 bases, and 9 bases lay between the germline ends. The CDR3 extends over 13 amino acids.

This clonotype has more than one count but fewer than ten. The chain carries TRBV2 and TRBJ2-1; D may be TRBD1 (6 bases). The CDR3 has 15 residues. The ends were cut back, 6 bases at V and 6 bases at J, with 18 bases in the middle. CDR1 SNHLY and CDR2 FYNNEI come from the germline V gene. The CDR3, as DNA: TGTGCCAGCAGCCGACTACAGGGACCCTTCAATGAGCAGTTCTTC. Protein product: CASSRLQGPFNEQFF.

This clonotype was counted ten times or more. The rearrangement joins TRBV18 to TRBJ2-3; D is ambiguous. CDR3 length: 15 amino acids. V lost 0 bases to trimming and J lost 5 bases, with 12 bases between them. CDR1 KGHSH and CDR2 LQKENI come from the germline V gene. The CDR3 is CASSPPVSREDTQYF. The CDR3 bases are TGTGCCAGCTCACCACCGGTATCTCGTGAAGATACGCAGTATTTT.

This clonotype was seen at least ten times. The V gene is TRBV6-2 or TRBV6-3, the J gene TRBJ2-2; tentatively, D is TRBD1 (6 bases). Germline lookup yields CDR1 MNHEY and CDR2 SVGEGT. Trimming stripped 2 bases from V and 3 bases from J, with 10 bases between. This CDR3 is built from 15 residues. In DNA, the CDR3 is TGTGCCAGCAGTTACGGGGGCGTGGACACCGGGGAGCTGTTTTTT. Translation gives CASSYGGVDTGELFF.

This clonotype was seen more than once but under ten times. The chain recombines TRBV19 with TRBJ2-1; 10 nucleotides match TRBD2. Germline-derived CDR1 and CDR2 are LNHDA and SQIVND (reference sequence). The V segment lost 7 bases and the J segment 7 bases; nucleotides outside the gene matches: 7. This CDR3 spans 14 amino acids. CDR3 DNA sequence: TGTGCCAGTACCAGCGGGGGGGCGAAGAATGAGCAGTTCTTC. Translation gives CASTSGGAKNEQFF. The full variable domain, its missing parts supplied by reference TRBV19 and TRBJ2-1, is DGGITQSPKYLFRKEGQNVTLSCEQNLNHDAMYWYRQDPGQGLRLIYYSQIVNDFQKGDIAEGYSVSREKKESFPLTVTSAQKNPTAFYLCASTSGGAKNEQFFGPGTRLTVL.

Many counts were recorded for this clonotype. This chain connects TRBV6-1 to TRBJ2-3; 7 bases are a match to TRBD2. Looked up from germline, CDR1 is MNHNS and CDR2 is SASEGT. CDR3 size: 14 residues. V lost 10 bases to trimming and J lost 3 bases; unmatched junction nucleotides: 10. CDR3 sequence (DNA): TGTGCCATACGGGGCGGGGGTGTGACAGATACGCAGTATTTT. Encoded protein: CAIRGGGVTDTQYF.

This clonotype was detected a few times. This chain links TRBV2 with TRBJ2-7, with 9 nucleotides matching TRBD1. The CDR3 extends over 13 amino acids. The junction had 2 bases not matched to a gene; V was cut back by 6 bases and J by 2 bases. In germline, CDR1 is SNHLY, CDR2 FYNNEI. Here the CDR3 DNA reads TGTGCCAGCAGCGGGGACAGGGCCTACGAGCAGTACTTC. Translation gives CASSGDRAYEQYF.

The CDR3 here is CASSLDFRDRVSYEQYF. The CDR3 bases are TGCGCCAGCAGCTTGGATTTCCGGGACAGGGTCTCCTACGAGCAGTACTTC. The chain carries TRBV5-1 and TRBJ2-7, with 9 positions matching TRBD1. Per germline, CDR1 SGHRS and CDR2 YFSETQ. V shed 0 bases, J shed 0 bases, and the junction held 7 bases outside the gene matches. CDR3 size: 17 residues.

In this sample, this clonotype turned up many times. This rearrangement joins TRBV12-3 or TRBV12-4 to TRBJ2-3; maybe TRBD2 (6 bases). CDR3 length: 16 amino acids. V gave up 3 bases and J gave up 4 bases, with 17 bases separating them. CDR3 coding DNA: TGTGCCAGCAGTTTCCCCGGGACTGCCTTCGCAGATACGCAGTATTTT. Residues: CASSFPGTAFADTQYF.

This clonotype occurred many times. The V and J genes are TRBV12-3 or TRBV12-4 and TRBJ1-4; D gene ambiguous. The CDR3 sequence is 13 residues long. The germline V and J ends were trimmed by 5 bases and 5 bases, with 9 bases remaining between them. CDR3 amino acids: CASSLPDNEKLFF. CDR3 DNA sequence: TGTGCCAGCAGTCTCCCGGACAATGAAAAACTGTTTTTT.

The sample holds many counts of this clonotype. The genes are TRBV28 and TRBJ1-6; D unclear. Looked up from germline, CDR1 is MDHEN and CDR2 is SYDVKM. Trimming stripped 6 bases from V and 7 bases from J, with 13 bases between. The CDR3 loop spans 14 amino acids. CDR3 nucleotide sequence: TGTGCCAGCAGCCACGGAATTGCCAATTCACCCCTCCACTTT. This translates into CASSHGIANSPLHF.

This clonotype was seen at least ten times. CDR3 residues: CASSQGQLISQPQHF. The CDR3 DNA follows: TGTGCCAGCAGCCAGGGACAGCTAATCTCACAGCCCCAGCATTTT. The chain recombines TRBV7-9 with TRBJ1-5; 7 nucleotides agree with TRBD1. CDR1 and CDR2 (germline): SEHNR, FQNEAQ (reference sequence). The ends lost 5 bases at V and 7 bases at J; junction bases unmatched: 11. The CDR3 totals 15 residues.

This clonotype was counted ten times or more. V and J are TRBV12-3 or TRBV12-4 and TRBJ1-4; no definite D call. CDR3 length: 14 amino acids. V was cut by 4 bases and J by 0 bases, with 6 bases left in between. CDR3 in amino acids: CASSSGTTNEKLFF. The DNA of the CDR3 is TGTGCCAGCAGTTCCGGGACAACTAATGAAAAACTGTTTTTT.

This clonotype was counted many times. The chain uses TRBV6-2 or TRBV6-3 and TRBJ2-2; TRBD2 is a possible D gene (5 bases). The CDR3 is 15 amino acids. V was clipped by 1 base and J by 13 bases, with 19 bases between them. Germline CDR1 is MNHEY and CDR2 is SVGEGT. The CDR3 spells CASSYYGSEPDGLFF. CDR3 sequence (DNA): TGTGCCAGCAGTTACTATGGTAGCGAACCCGATGGGCTGTTTTTT.

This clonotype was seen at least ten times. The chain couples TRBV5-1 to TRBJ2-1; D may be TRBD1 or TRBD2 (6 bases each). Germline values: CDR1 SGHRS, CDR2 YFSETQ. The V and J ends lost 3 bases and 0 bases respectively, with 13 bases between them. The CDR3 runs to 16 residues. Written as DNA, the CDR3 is TGCGCCAGCAGCTCCCCGGAGGGGGGCTCCTACAATGAGCAGTTCTTC. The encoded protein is CASSSPEGGSYNEQFF. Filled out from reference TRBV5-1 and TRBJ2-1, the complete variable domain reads KAGVTQTPRYLIKTRGQQVTLSCSPISGHRSVSWYQQTPGQGLQFLFEYFSETQRNKGNFPGRFSGRQFSNSRSEMNVSTLELGDSALYLCASSSPEGGSYNEQFFGPGTRLTVL.

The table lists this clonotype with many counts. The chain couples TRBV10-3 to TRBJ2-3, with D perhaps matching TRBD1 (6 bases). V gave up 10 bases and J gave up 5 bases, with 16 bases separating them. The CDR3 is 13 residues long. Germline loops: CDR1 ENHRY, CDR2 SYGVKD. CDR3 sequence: CATRSAGVDTQYF. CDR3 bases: TGTGCCACCAGATCCGCAGGGGTAGATACGCAGTATTTT.

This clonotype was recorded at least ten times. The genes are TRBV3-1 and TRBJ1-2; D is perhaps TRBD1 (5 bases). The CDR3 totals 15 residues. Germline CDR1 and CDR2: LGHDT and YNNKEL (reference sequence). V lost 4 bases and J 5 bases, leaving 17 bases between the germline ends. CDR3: CASSPAGPTLYGYTF. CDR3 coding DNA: TGTGCCAGCAGCCCCGCGGGGCCCACCCTTTATGGCTACACCTTC.

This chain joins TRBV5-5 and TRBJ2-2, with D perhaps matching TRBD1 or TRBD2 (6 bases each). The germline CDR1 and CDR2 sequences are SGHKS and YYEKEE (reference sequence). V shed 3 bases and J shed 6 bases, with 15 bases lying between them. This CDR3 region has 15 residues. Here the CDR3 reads CASSWMAGEAGELFF. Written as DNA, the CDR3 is TGTGCCAGCAGCTGGATGGCAGGGGAGGCCGGGGAGCTGTTTTTT.

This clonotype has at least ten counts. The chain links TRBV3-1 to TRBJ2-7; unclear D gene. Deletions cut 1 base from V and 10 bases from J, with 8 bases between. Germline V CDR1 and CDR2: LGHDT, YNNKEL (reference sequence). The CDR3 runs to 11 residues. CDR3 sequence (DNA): TGTGCCAGCAGCCAAGCAACTATCCAGTACTTC. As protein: CASSQATIQYF.

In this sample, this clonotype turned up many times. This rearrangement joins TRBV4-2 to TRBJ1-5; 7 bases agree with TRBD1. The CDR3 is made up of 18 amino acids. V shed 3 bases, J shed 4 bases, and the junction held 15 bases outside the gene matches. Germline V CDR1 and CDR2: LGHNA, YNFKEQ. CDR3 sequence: CASSQDFSGGAGNQPQHF. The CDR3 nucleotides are TGTGCCAGCAGCCAGGATTTTTCAGGGGGAGCGGGAAATCAGCCCCAGCATTTT.

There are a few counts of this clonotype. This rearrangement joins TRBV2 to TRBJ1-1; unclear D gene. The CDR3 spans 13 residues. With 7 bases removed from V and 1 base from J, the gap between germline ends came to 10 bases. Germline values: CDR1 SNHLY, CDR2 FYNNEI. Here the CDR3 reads CASTENGNTEAFF. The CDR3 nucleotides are TGTGCCAGCACCGAAAACGGGAACACTGAAGCTTTCTTT.